This T cell receptor beta chain was found in a study of cytomegalovirus exposure and HLA in healthy donors. Germline CDR1 SNHLY, CDR2 FYNNEI. V shed 6 bases and J 5 bases; nucleotides not matched to a gene: 5. The CDR3 extends over 13 amino acids. PCR used 60 Vbeta primers and 13 Jbeta primers. The repertoire was sequenced with immunoSEQ multiplex PCR; TCRdb's copy has only in-frame clones and lacks some. The data show under 200,000 clones, about 79% seen once. Only one count was recorded for this clone. Its antigen remains unknown. General study results and limits: Later work showed greater clonal expansion in HLA-associated TCR beta chains than in equally common others.

The gene calls are TRBV2 and TRBJ1-1; the match to TRBD1 covers 8 bases. The sequence was obtained from a female donor in good health and CMV-seronegative. Sequenced input: PBMCs. CDR3 residues: CASREDRDTEAFF. The CDR3 DNA follows: TGTGCCAGCAGGGAGGACAGGGATACTGAAGCTTTCTTT.